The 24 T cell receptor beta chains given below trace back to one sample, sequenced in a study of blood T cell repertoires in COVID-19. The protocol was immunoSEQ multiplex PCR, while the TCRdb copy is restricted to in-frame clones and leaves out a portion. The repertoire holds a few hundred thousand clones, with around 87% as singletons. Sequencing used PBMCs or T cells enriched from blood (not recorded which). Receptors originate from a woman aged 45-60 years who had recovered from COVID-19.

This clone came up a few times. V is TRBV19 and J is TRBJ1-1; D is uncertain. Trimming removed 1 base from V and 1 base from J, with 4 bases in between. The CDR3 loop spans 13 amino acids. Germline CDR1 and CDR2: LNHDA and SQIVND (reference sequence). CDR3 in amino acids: CASSIARNTEAFF. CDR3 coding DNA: TGTGCCAGTAGTATAGCGAGGAACACTGAAGCTTTCTTT. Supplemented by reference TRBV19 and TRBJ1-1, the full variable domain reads DGGITQSPKYLFRKEGQNVTLSCEQNLNHDAMYWYRQDPGQGLRLIYYSQIVNDFQKGDIAEGYSVSREKKESFPLTVTSAQKNPTAFYLCASSIARNTEAFFGQGTRLTVV.

This CDR3 reads CAIRDRTNQPQHF. In DNA, the CDR3 is TGTGCCATCAGGGACAGAACAAATCAGCCCCAGCATTTT. This sequence joins TRBV10-3 and TRBJ1-5, with D possibly being TRBD1 (6 bases). Germline CDR1 ENHRY, CDR2 SYGVKD. V was pared by 6 bases and J by 4 bases, with 10 bases between. The CDR3 covers 13 residues.

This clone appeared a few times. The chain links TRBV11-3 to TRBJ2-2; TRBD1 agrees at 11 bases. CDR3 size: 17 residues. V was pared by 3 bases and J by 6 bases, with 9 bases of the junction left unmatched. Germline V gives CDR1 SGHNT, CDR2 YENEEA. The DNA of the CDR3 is TGTGCCAGCAGCTTTAACTCTGGGACAGGGGGGTCCGGGGAGCTGTTTTTT. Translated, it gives CASSFNSGTGGSGELFF.

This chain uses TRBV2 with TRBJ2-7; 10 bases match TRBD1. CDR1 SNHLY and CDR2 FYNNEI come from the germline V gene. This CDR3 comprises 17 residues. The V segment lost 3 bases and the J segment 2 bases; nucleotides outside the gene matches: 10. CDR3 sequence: CASSDDIRGQGAYEQYF. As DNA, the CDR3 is TGTGCCAGCAGTGATGATATTCGTGGACAGGGGGCCTACGAGCAGTACTTC.

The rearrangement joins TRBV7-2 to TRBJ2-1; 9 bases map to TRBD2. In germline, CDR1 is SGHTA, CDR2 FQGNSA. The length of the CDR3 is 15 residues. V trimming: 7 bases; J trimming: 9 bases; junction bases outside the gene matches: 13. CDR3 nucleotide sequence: TGTGCCAGCACCCAAAAGGGGCGGGGGGGAGGTGAGCAGTTCTTC. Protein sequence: CASTQKGRGGGEQFF.

The CDR3 is CASSPAGLAGGDNEQFF. CDR3 DNA: TGTGCCAGCAGCCCAGCGGGACTAGCGGGGGGGGATAATGAGCAGTTCTTC. This chain joins TRBV11-2 and TRBJ2-1, with 16 bases identical to TRBD2. This CDR3 is built from 17 residues. The germline V gene encodes CDR1 SGHAT and CDR2 FQNNGV. V was clipped by 5 bases and J by 7 bases; unmatched bases: 8.

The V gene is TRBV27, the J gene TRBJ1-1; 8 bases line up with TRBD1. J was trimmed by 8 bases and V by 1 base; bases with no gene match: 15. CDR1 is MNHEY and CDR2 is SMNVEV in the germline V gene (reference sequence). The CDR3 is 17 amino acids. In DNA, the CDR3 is TGTGCCAGCAGTTTATTCTGGACAGGGACGTCCGGCTCCGAAGCTTTCTTT. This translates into CASSLFWTGTSGSEAFF.

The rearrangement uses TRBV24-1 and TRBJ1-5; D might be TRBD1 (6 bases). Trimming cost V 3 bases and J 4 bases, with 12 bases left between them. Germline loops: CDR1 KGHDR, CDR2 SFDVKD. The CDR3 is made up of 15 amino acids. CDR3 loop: CATSDPGVPNQPQHF. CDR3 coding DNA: TGTGCCACCAGTGATCCAGGGGTCCCGAATCAGCCCCAGCATTTT.

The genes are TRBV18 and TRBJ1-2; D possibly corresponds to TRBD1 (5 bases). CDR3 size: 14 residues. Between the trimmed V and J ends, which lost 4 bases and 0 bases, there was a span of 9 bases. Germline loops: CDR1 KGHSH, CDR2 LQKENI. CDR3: CASSRRVANYGYTF. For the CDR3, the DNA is TGTGCCAGCTCACGCAGGGTAGCTAACTATGGCTACACCTTC. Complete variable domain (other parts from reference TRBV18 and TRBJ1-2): NAGVMQNPRHLVRRRGQEARLRCSPMKGHSHVYWYRQLPEEGLKFMVYLQKENIIDESGMPKERFSAEFPKEGPSILRIQQVVRGDSAAYFCASSRRVANYGYTFGSGTRLTVV.

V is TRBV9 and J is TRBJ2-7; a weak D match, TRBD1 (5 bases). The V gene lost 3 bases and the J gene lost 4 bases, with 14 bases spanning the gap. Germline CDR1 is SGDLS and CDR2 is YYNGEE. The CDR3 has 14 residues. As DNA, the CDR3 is TGTGCCAGCAGCGGCAGGGTTCCCCCTTACGAGCAGTACTTC. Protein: CASSGRVPPYEQYF.

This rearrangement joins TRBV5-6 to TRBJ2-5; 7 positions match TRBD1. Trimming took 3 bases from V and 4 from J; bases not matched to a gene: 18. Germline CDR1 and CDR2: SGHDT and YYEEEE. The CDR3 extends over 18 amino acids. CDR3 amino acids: CASSYHPRGSFWLETQYF. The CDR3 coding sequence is TGTGCCAGCAGCTACCATCCCAGGGGGTCTTTCTGGTTAGAGACCCAGTACTTC. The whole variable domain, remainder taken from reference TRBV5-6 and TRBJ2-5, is DAGVTQSPTHLIKTRGQQVTLRCSPKSGHDTVSWYQQALGQGPQFIFQYYEEEERQRGNFPDRFSGHQFPNYSSELNVNALLLGDSALYLCASSYHPRGSFWLETQYFGPGTRLLVL.

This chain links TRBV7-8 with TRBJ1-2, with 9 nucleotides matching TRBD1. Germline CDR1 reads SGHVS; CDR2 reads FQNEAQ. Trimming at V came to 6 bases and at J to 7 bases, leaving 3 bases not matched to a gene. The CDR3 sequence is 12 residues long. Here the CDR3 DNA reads TGTGCCAGCAGGGGACAGGGTGCTGGCTACACCTTC. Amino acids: CASRGQGAGYTF. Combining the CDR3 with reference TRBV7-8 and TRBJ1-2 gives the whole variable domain GAGVSQSPRYKVAKRGQDVALRCDPISGHVSLFWYQQALGQGPEFLTYFQNEAQLDKSGLPSDRFFAERPEGSVSTLKIQRTQQEDSAVYLCASRGQGAGYTFGSGTRLTVV.

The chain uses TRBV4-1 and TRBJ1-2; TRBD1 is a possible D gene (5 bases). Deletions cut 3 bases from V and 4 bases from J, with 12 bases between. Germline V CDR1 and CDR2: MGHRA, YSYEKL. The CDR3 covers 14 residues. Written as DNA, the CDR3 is TGCGCCAGCAGCCAGGGCGGGGGGACCTATGGCTACACCTTC. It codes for CASSQGGGTYGYTF.

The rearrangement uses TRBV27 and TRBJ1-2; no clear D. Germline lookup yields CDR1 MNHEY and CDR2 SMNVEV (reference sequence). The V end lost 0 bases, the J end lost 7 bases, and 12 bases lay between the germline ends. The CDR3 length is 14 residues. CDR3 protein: CASSLSGGRSGYTF. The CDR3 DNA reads TGTGCCAGCAGTTTATCAGGAGGCAGGAGTGGCTACACCTTC.

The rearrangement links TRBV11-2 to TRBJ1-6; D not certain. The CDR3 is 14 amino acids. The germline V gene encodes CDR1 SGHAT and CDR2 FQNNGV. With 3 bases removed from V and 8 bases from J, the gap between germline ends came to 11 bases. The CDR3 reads CASSFRMRDSPLHF. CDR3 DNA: TGTGCCAGCAGCTTTAGGATGCGGGATTCACCCCTCCACTTT. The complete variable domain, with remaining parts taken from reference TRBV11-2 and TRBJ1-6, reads EAGVAQSPRYKIIEKRQSVAFWCNPISGHATLYWYQQILGQGPKLLIQFQNNGVVDDSQLPKDRFSAERLKGVDSTLKIQPAKLEDSAVYLCASSFRMRDSPLHFGNGTRLTVT.

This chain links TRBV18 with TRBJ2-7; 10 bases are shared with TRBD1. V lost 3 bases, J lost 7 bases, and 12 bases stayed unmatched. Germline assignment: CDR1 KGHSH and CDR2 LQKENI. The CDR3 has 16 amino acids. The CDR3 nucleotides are TGTGCCAGCTCACCCCGACAGGGGGCTCTAATGGGTGAGCAGTACTTC. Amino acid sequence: CASSPRQGALMGEQYF.

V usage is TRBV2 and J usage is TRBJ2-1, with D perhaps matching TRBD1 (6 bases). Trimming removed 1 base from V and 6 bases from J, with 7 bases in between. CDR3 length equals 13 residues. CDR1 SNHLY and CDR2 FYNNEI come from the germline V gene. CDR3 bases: TGTGCCAGCAGTGAAGGAGGGGGCAATGAGCAGTTCTTC. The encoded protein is CASSEGGGNEQFF.

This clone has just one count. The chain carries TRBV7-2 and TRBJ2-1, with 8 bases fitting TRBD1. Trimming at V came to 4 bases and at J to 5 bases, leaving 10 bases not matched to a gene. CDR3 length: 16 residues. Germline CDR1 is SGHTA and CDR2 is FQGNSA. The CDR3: CASSWGIVRGHNEQFF. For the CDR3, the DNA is TGTGCCAGCAGCTGGGGAATCGTCAGGGGGCACAATGAGCAGTTCTTC.

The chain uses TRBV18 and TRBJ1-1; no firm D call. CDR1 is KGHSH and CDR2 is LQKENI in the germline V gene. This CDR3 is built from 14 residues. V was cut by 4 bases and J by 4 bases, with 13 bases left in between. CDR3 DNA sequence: TGTGCCAGCTCACAAACTGGCGGAACCACTGAAGCTTTCTTT. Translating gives CASSQTGGTTEAFF.

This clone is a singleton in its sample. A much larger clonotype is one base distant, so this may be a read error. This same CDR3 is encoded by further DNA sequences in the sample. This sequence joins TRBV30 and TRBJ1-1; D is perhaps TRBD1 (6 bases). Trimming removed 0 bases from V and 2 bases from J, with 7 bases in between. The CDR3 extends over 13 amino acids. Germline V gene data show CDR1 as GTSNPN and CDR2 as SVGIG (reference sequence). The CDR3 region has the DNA TGTGCCTGGAGTGTACAGGGAAACACTGAAGCTTTCTTT. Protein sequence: CAWSVQGNTEAFF.

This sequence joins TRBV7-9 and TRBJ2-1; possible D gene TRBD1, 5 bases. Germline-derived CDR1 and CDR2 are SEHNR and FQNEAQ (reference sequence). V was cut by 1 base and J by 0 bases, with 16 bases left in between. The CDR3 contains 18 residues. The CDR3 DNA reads TGTGCCAGCAGCTTAGAGTTATCTTTGGGGCTCTCCTACAATGAGCAGTTCTTC. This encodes CASSLELSLGLSYNEQFF.

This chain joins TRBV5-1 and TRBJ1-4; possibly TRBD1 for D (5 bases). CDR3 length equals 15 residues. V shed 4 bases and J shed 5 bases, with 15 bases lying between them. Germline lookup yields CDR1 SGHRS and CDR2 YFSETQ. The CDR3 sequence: CASSPDGGLNEKLFF. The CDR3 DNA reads TGCGCCAGCAGCCCGGACGGGGGACTCAATGAAAAACTGTTTTTT.

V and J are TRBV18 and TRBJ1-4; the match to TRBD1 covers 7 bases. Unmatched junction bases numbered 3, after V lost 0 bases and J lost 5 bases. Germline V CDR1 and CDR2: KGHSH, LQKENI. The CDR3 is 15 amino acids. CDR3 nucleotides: TGTGCCAGCTCACCACCGGGACAGAGAAATGAAAAACTGTTTTTT. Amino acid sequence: CASSPPGQRNEKLFF.

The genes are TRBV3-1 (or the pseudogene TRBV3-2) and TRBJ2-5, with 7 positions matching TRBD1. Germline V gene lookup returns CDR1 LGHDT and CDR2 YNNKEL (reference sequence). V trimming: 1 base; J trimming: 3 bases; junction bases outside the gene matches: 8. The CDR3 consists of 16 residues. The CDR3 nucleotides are TGTGCCAGCAGCCAAGGTACAGGGGTCGCGAAAGAGACCCAGTACTTC. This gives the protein CASSQGTGVAKETQYF.